This TCR beta chain was documented in a study of cytomegalovirus exposure and HLA in healthy donors. Points from the study as a whole: Some highly shared sequence variants likely arose as a pipeline artifact.

The primer mix had 60 Vbeta and 13 Jbeta primers. Using immunoSEQ multiplex PCR, the repertoire was profiled, and TCRdb retains in-frame clones only, with some absent. The table lists about 180,000 clones, about 79% of them singletons. The table lists this clone with a count of one. Antigen specificity is unknown. The CDR3 is made up of 15 amino acids. Germline CDR1 and CDR2: LNHDA and SQIVND (reference sequence). V lost 5 bases, J lost 6 bases, and 8 bases stayed unmatched. The source of this sequence is a man aged 40-50 years in good health and CMV-seropositive. This chain uses TRBV19 with TRBJ2-1, with TRBD2 identical over 9 bases. Sequenced sample: PBMCs. The CDR3 nucleotides read TGTGCCAGTAGTGAGCCGGGACTAGCTTCCAATGAGCAGTTCTTC. It specifies CASSEPGLASNEQFF.